Reported below is one T cell receptor (beta chain). The target antigen is unknown. The naive CD8 subset, CD45RO-negative cells positively selected for CCR7, excluded terminally differentiated effector memory CD45RA+ cells. These data come from a study of shared clonotypes between healthy human individuals. Measured with immunoSEQ multiplex PCR; TCRdb has only the in-frame clones, and not every one. Here the sample spans about 2.1 million clones, approximately 94% being singletons. Study results and caveats: The authors expected sequencing depth to affect clonotype sharing among donors.

Germline V lookup: CDR1 LNHDA, CDR2 SQIVND (reference sequence). CDR3 size: 15 residues. V was pared by 8 bases and J by 5 bases, with 9 bases of the junction left unmatched. Sequencing was performed on naive CD8+ T cells from PBMCs. The sequence came from a man between 18 and 29 years old in good health. Some clones in this sample may be carry-over from other donors' samples. J is TRBJ2-1 and V is TRBV19, with 10 positions matching TRBD2. The CDR3: CASDNIAGGNNEQFF. CDR3 DNA: TGTGCCAGTGATAACATAGCGGGAGGAAACAATGAGCAGTTCTTC. The variable domain in full, completed from reference TRBV19 and TRBJ2-1, reads DGGITQSPKYLFRKEGQNVTLSCEQNLNHDAMYWYRQDPGQGLRLIYYSQIVNDFQKGDIAEGYSVSREKKESFPLTVTSAQKNPTAFYLCASDNIAGGNNEQFFGPGTRLTVL.